This T cell receptor beta chain originates from a study of blood T cell repertoires in COVID-19 (dated by TCRdb to 2018 to 2020). The study in broad terms: The collaborator samples originated in the United States, Italy and Spain and spanned the acute and convalescent phases of COVID-19. The prospective study material was composed of cDNA or gDNA derived from T cells, B-cell-depleted T cells, or PBMCs. The repertoires were released in a freely available public database meant as a resource for research on the immune response to SARS-CoV-2. The samples were drawn from two sources: the first 160 participants of the ongoing ImmuneRACE study, and 1,254 subjects contributed by 6 global collaborators. Nearly every sample came with metadata listing a de-identified subject ID, COVID-19 status, age in years and sex. Where available, HLA class I and class II types were obtained from metadata supplied by the sample provider rather than from assay-based typing. The dataset comprised deeply sampled blood TCRbeta repertoires from subjects exposed to, actively infected with, or recovered from COVID-19. Paper-wide results and their limitations: How much clinical and demographic metadata was included differed by source and by participant, and the metadata was provided uncurated.

A second Seattle source provided samples from volunteer blood donors who had recovered from COVID-19. Whole blood was collected in K2EDTA tubes by collaborating institutions according to the institutions' own protocols. For TCRbeta analysis, collaborators shipped samples in one of three forms: frozen whole blood, isolated PBMCs, or DNA extracted from either of those sample types. TCRbeta CDR3 regions were amplified from genomic DNA by means of the immunoSEQ Assay, a bias-controlled multiplex PCR. On the authors' methods: The number of nucleated cells in each sample was estimated from the amplification of reference gene primers within the assay. To quantify the absolute abundance of each unique TCRbeta CDR3 rearrangement, sequence reads were collapsed and filtered. For each sample, productive Simpson clonality was calculated by taking the square root of Simpson's diversity index across productive rearrangements. This immuneACCESS table, as held by TCRdb, lists in-frame sequences with V and J called but not all clones. Of the missing ones, under half trace to an unresolved V gene in checked studies; the others have no known cause. V and J calls and clone size follow that table, whereas D and trimming were derived from the DNA. This sample has about 210,000 clones in its table, and around 83% of those were observed once. The ten top clones hold 2% to 2.5% of the sample.

About this clone itself: Its specific antigen is unknown. Qualities for individual bases were not recorded, and no much larger clone is one base off.

CDR3 length: 12 amino acids, cysteine to phenylalanine. Just the 36-base CDR3 DNA is kept, in frame starting at base 1. Trimming leaves V shorter by 6 bases and J shorter by 8 bases, with the junction holding 5 bases beyond the gene matches. The TCR was taken from a man in his forties or fifties who had recovered from COVID-19. The material sequenced was peripheral blood. Recombination connected TRBV12-3 or TRBV12-4 to TRBJ1-1; TRBD1 fits 8 bases in the junction. The CDR3 region reads CASRDDRGEAFF. The DNA sequence follows: TGTGCCAGCAGGGACGACAGGGGCGAAGCTTTCTTT.